One sample yielded the 26 T cell receptor beta chains listed below, sequenced in a study of blood T cell repertoires in COVID-19. Clones were read by immunoSEQ multiplex PCR, and TCRdb kept only the in-frame ones, dropping some. The repertoire consists of 90,000 to 150,000 clones, with roughly 90% occurring once and the leading ten covering approximately 8%. Sequenced input: peripheral blood. Every receptor here comes from a man aged 70 or older who had recovered from COVID-19.

This chain uses TRBV11-1 with TRBJ1-1; D gene ambiguous. The CDR3 sequence is 13 residues long. Germline CDR1 is SGHAT and CDR2 is FQDESV (reference sequence). Trimming cost V 4 bases and J 2 bases, with 8 bases left between them. The DNA of the CDR3 is TGTGCCAGCAGCTATGGGCCTAACACTGAAGCTTTCTTT. Translated, it gives CASSYGPNTEAFF.

The chain has TRBV25-1 and TRBJ1-2, with 7 bases matching TRBD1. The CDR3 extends over 12 amino acids. V shed 4 bases and J 4 bases; nucleotides not matched to a gene: 0. Germline CDR1 MGHDK, CDR2 SYGVNS. As DNA, the CDR3 is TGTGCCAGCAGTGCAGGGGGCTATGGCTACACCTTC. Its protein product is CASSAGGYGYTF.

The genes are TRBV6-2 or TRBV6-3 and TRBJ2-3; D not certain. Germline assignment: CDR1 MNHEY and CDR2 SVGEGT. The CDR3 runs to 13 residues. Deletions cut 2 bases from V and 8 bases from J, with 11 bases between. CDR3 residues: CASSYRRLGTQYF. In nucleotides, the CDR3 is TGTGCCAGCAGTTACCGAAGACTGGGTACGCAGTATTTT.

The chain carries TRBV15 and TRBJ2-3; 10 bases fit TRBD2. The CDR3 is 16 amino acids. V shed 1 base and J 4 bases; nucleotides not matched to a gene: 5. CDR1 is LNHNV, CDR2 YYDKDF, per germline (reference sequence). DNA of the CDR3: TGTGCCACCAGCAGAGCCCTAGCGGGAGTCCCAGATACGCAGTATTTT. It encodes CATSRALAGVPDTQYF.

The rearrangement links TRBV7-2 to TRBJ2-1; D remains ambiguous. V shed 5 bases and J shed 7 bases, with 6 bases lying between them. The V gene's germline CDR1 is SGHTA and CDR2 FQGNSA. The CDR3 runs to 11 residues. The CDR3 DNA follows: TGTGCCAGCAGCCCCTTTAATGAGCAGTTCTTC. Amino acids: CASSPFNEQFF.

The DNA of the CDR3 is TGTGCCAGCAGTTTATGGGGCGGGAGGGCCCTCTCCTACAATGAGCAGTTCTTC. It yields the protein CASSLWGGRALSYNEQFF. The chain couples TRBV27 to TRBJ2-1; 9 bases fit TRBD2. With 1 base clipped from V and 0 bases from J, the junction kept 7 bases outside the gene matches. From germline, CDR1 is MNHEY and CDR2 SMNVEV (reference sequence). CDR3 length: 18 amino acids.

J is TRBJ2-2 and V is TRBV24-1; 14 bases align to TRBD2. V gave up 5 bases and J gave up 2 bases; unmatched junction bases: 6. CDR3 length: 18 amino acids. Germline assignment: CDR1 KGHDR and CDR2 SFDVKD. The chain's CDR3 is CATSGPTSGRVNTGELFF. DNA for the CDR3: TGTGCCACCAGTGGCCCGACTAGCGGGAGGGTAAACACCGGGGAGCTGTTTTTT.

The chain uses TRBV5-4 and TRBJ2-7; 10 positions agree with TRBD1. The CDR3 is made up of 16 amino acids. V dropped 0 bases and J dropped 4; count of bases not matched to a gene: 7. CDR1 is SGHNT, CDR2 YYREEE, per germline (reference sequence). The CDR3 coding sequence is TGTGCCAGCAGCTTGGGACGGGACAGGGGCGGGTACGAGCAGTACTTC. Encoded protein: CASSLGRDRGGYEQYF.

This sequence joins TRBV18 and TRBJ1-2; D perhaps matches TRBD1 (5 bases). The CDR3 runs 16 residues. V lost 0 bases and J 3 bases, leaving 14 bases between the germline ends. Germline lookup yields CDR1 KGHSH and CDR2 LQKENI. The CDR3 here is CASSPPGGVLDYGYTF. The DNA of the CDR3 is TGTGCCAGCTCACCACCCGGGGGGGTTCTCGACTATGGCTACACCTTC.

This chain uses TRBV28 with TRBJ1-2; D is uncertain. The CDR3 runs to 11 residues. V was pared by 7 bases and J by 4 bases, with 7 bases between. Per the germline V gene, CDR1 is MDHEN and CDR2 is SYDVKM. The CDR3 sequence: CASTRGYGYTF. As DNA, the CDR3 is TGTGCCAGCACCCGAGGCTATGGCTACACCTTC.

This chain connects TRBV28 to TRBJ2-1, with D possibly being TRBD1 (5 bases). Germline V gene data show CDR1 as MDHEN and CDR2 as SYDVKM. The CDR3 contains 14 residues. Trimming pared 6 bases from V and 1 base from J, leaving 10 bases between. For the CDR3, the DNA is TGTGCCAGCAGCGATAGGGGATCCTACAATGAGCAGTTCTTC. Residues: CASSDRGSYNEQFF.

This clone was recorded only once. V is TRBV5-1 and J is TRBJ2-1, with 10 bases lining up with TRBD2. With V trimmed by 0 bases and J by 10 bases, 10 bases remained unmatched. The CDR3 extends over 16 amino acids. CDR1 is SGHRS, CDR2 YFSETQ, per germline. The CDR3 reads CASSLDLAGATGEQFF. The CDR3 DNA reads TGCGCCAGCAGCTTGGACCTAGCGGGAGCCACCGGGGAGCAGTTCTTC.

V gene TRBV28 combines with J gene TRBJ1-6; D is perhaps TRBD1 (6 bases). This CDR3 has 14 amino acids. The V gene's germline CDR1 is MDHEN and CDR2 SYDVKM. Trimming stripped 3 bases from V and 8 bases from J, with 11 bases between. This CDR3 reads CASSFAGVDSPLHF. The CDR3 DNA follows: TGTGCCAGCAGTTTTGCAGGGGTCGATTCACCCCTCCACTTT.

DNA for the CDR3: TGTGCCAGCAGCTTGGGGGCAGGGGGCTTCTATGGCTACACCTTC. It codes for CASSLGAGGFYGYTF. V and J are TRBV5-6 and TRBJ1-2; 8 positions match TRBD1. With 0 bases clipped from V and 4 bases from J, the junction kept 5 bases outside the gene matches. CDR1 SGHDT and CDR2 YYEEEE come from the germline V gene. The CDR3 contains 15 residues.

V gene TRBV14 combines with J gene TRBJ2-5; TRBD2 matches 7 bases. Trimming took 0 bases from V and 4 from J; bases not matched to a gene: 11. This CDR3 is built from 17 residues. Germline CDR1 SGHDN, CDR2 FVKESK. The DNA for the CDR3 is TGTGCCAGCAGCCAAGATCGGGGGGTAGCATCGGGAGAGACCCAGTACTTC. This codes for CASSQDRGVASGETQYF.

The V gene is TRBV7-5, the J gene TRBJ1-2; TRBD1 is the table's D call and was not checked against the DNA. TRBV7-5 is annotated as a pseudogene. The CDR3 loop spans 12 amino acids. This chain's CDR3 is CVRSLDRDGYTF. The CDR3 DNA reads TGTGTCAGAAGCTTAGACAGAGATGGCTACACCTTC.

This chain joins TRBV21-1 and TRBJ1-2; TRBD1 is the table's D call, not checked against the DNA. TRBV21-1 is a recognized pseudogene. The CDR3 is 14 amino acids. This chain's CDR3 is CASRPRDRDYGYTF. CDR3 nucleotides: TGTGCCAGCAGACCTCGGGACAGGGACTATGGCTACACCTTC.

The V and J genes are TRBV9 and TRBJ1-3; TRBD1 matches at 7 bases. V dropped 0 bases and J dropped 6; count of bases not matched to a gene: 3. CDR1 and CDR2 from the germline V gene are SGDLS and YYNGEE. The CDR3 spans 14 residues. The CDR3 here is CASSVGQGTNTIYF. CDR3 DNA: TGTGCCAGCAGCGTAGGACAGGGTACAAACACCATATATTTT.

The rearrangement links TRBV20-1 to TRBJ1-1, with 7 bases aligning to TRBD1. The CDR3 runs 15 residues. J gave up 3 bases and V 3 bases, and 10 bases lay outside the gene matches. The germline V gene encodes CDR1 DFQATT and CDR2 SNEGSKA (reference sequence). CDR3 sequence (DNA): TGCAGTGCTAGTAGGACAGGCTCAGGAGACACTGAAGCTTTCTTT. This gives the protein CSASRTGSGDTEAFF.

The chain employs TRBV3-1 (or the pseudogene TRBV3-2) and TRBJ1-1, with a weak D call TRBD1 (5 bases). The V end lost 4 bases, the J end lost 5 bases, and 14 bases lay between the germline ends. The CDR3 runs 14 residues. Germline lookup yields CDR1 LGHDT and CDR2 YNNKEL (reference sequence). CDR3 amino acids: CASSPFTGSTEAFF. The CDR3 DNA is TGTGCCAGCAGCCCTTTCACAGGTAGTACTGAAGCTTTCTTT.

The chain recombines TRBV10-3 with TRBJ1-2; D not certain. V gave up 4 bases and J gave up 8 bases, with 14 bases separating them. The CDR3 totals 13 residues. Germline V CDR1 and CDR2: ENHRY, SYGVKD. The CDR3 loop reads CAISGRGDLGYTF. The CDR3 region has the DNA TGTGCCATCAGTGGGCGGGGTGACTTGGGCTACACCTTC.

The chain has TRBV18 and TRBJ1-4; weak D call: TRBD1 (5 bases). The CDR3 contains 16 residues. Trimming pared 1 base from V and 2 bases from J, leaving 11 bases between. Germline V lookup: CDR1 KGHSH, CDR2 LQKENI. CDR3 protein: CASSPQVGLTNEKLFF. DNA of the CDR3: TGTGCCAGCTCACCACAGGTGGGGCTTACTAATGAAAAACTGTTTTTT.

The DNA for the CDR3 is TGTGCCAGCAGTTTACCCCCCAGGGCCTACGAGCAGTACTTC. Translating gives CASSLPPRAYEQYF. V is TRBV28 and J is TRBJ2-7, with a possible D match to TRBD1 (5 bases). The CDR3 totals 14 residues. The V end lost 2 bases, the J end lost 2 bases, and 10 bases lay between the germline ends. The germline CDR1 and CDR2 sequences are MDHEN and SYDVKM.

The V and J genes are TRBV28 and TRBJ2-3; 9 nucleotides line up with TRBD2. The CDR3 is made up of 15 amino acids. Germline CDR1 reads MDHEN; CDR2 reads SYDVKM. V dropped 7 bases and J dropped 4; count of bases not matched to a gene: 9. The CDR3 is CASTSSGEGPDTQYF. The DNA of the CDR3 is TGTGCCAGCACCTCTAGCGGGGAAGGCCCAGATACGCAGTATTTT.

The genes are TRBV28 and TRBJ1-1; tentative D call: TRBD1 (6 bases). CDR3 length equals 15 residues. Germline assignment: CDR1 MDHEN and CDR2 SYDVKM. V was shortened by 11 bases and J by 2 bases, with 21 bases between the two germline ends. The CDR3 reads CAGLPSGAGNTEAFF. CDR3 DNA: TGTGCCGGTCTCCCCTCAGGGGCAGGAAACACTGAAGCTTTCTTT.

This clone was counted a single time. The chain is built from TRBV6-5 and TRBJ2-5; TRBD2 matches at 13 bases. CDR1 and CDR2 (germline): MNHEY, SVGAGI. The J segment lost 5 bases and the V segment lost 6 bases, leaving 6 bases of the junction unmatched. This CDR3 is built from 15 residues. In DNA, the CDR3 is TGTGCCAGCAGGCACACTAGCGGGGGGGCGGAGACCCAGTACTTC. It yields the protein CASRHTSGGAETQYF.